A selection of T cell receptor beta chains follows, all from one sample in a study of shared clonotypes between healthy human individuals. Method: immunoSEQ multiplex PCR; TCRdb's copy keeps in-frame clones and lacks some. Of some 2 million clones listed, 85% to 95% are singletons. Material for sequencing was naive CD4+ T cells sorted from blood. These receptors originate from a man younger than 35 in good health. Both conserved end residues are part of each CDR3. D genes are given only for firm matches. Rows give clone size only sometimes, using once, few, many, or a class for an expanded clone.

>TRBJ1-3|TRBD1|-|TRBV2
CAFRSGRGSGNTIYF
TGTGCCTTTCGATCGGGCAGGGGGTCTGGAAACACCATATATTTT
>TRBJ1-5|-|-|TRBV10-3
CATRGNGDSINQPQHF
TGTGCCACCCGCGGGAATGGCGACAGTATTAATCAGCCCCAGCATTTT
>TRBJ1-1|-|-|TRBV21-1
CASSKVSGNTEAFF
TGTGCCAGCAGCAAAGTTTCAGGGAACACTGAAGCTTTCTTT
>TRBJ2-1|-|-|TRBV9
CASSVNYNEQFF
TGTGCCAGCAGCGTTAACTACAATGAGCAGTTCTTC
>TRBJ1-3|-|-|TRBV9
CASSVAMGSGNTIYF
TGTGCCAGCAGCGTAGCTATGGGGTCTGGAAACACCATATATTTT
>TRBJ2-3|-|-|TRBV4-1
CASSRQGVAGSTDTQYF
TGCGCCAGCAGCCGGCAGGGTGTGGCGGGGAGCACAGATACGCAGTATTTT
>TRBJ2-3|TRBD2|-|TRBV7-8
CASSSYSRRTSGSTDTQYF
TGTGCCAGCAGCTCGTATTCCCGACGGACTAGCGGAAGCACAGATACGCAGTATTTT
>TRBJ2-7|-|-|TRBV11-3
CASSPRGGGADNEQYF
TGTGCCAGCAGCCCCCGCGGCGGCGGGGCTGACAACGAGCAGTACTTC
>TRBJ1-1|-|many|TRBV6-6
CASSTRENTEAFF
TGTGCCAGCAGTACCAGGGAGAACACTGAAGCTTTCTTT
>TRBJ1-5|-|-|TRBV2
CASSEGRVGNQPQHF
TGTGCCAGCAGTGAAGGCAGGGTGGGGAATCAGCCCCAGCATTTT
>TRBJ1-5|-|-|TRBV7-2
CASSIGNQPQHF
TGTGCCAGCAGCATCGGGAATCAGCCCCAGCATTTT
>TRBJ1-1|-|-|TRBV6-1
CASSAAGTEAFF
TGTGCCAGCAGTGCTGCGGGGACTGAAGCTTTCTTT
>TRBJ2-5|-|-|TRBV11-2
CASSPRGRERRTQYF
TGTGCCAGCAGCCCCCGGGGGCGGGAGAGGAGGACCCAGTACTTC
>TRBJ1-4|-|many|TRBV18
CASSPGTWEKLFF
TGTGCCAGCTCACCAGGGACCTGGGAAAAACTGTTTTTT
>TRBJ2-7|TRBD2|once|TRBV7-6
CASSASSGSFYEQYF
TGTGCCAGCAGCGCCTCTAGCGGGAGTTTCTACGAGCAGTACTTC
>TRBJ2-7|-|-|TRBV30
CAWRTAMGMEQYF
TGTGCCTGGAGGACAGCTATGGGGATGGAGCAGTACTTC
>TRBJ2-7|-|once|TRBV10-2
CASSDRGASYEQYF
TGCGCCAGCAGTGATAGAGGGGCATCCTACGAGCAGTACTTC
>TRBJ2-2|-|-|TRBV5-6
CASSLARQGGGELFF
TGTGCCAGCAGCTTGGCCCGTCAGGGGGGCGGGGAGCTGTTTTTT
>TRBJ1-4|-|-|TRBV19
CASSIAPFYDATNEKLFF
TGTGCCAGTAGTATAGCTCCATTTTACGACGCAACTAATGAAAAACTGTTTTTT
>TRBJ2-7|-|-|TRBV10-3
CAISEGAGSYEQYF
TGTGCCATCAGTGAAGGTGCAGGGTCCTACGAGCAGTACTTC
>TRBJ2-5|TRBD1|-|TRBV15
CATSREGTGTMQETQYF
TGTGCCACCAGCAGAGAGGGGACAGGGACTATGCAAGAGACCCAGTACTTC
>TRBJ1-1|-|-|TRBV19
CASSSSGTANTEAFF
TGTGCCAGTAGTTCGTCCGGGACCGCGAACACTGAAGCTTTCTTT